This T cell receptor (beta chain) appears in the sequencing data of a study of cytomegalovirus exposure and HLA in healthy donors. For the study at large: Early released data had about 80 million unique TCRs, all coming from HLA-typed donors.

This clone was seen only a few times. Its specificity is not known. PCR was performed using 60 Vbeta and 13 Jbeta primers. The data were produced by immunoSEQ multiplex PCR, yet TCRdb's version contains in-frame clones alone and is incomplete. The sample contains 30,000 to 35,000 clones, 84% of which appear only once. Notes on the study in general: Previous analysis showed most TCR beta V segments were productive about 87% or about 30% of the time.

The V segment lost 3 bases and the J segment 8 bases; nucleotides outside the gene matches: 6. Germline CDR1 reads SGHAT; CDR2 reads FQNNGV. This CDR3 has 14 amino acids. The clonotype comes from a woman under 30 in good health and CMV-seronegative. Sequencing was done on a sample of PBMCs. The chain is built from TRBV11-2 and TRBJ1-4, with TRBD1 matching over 7 bases. CDR3 in DNA: TGTGCCAGCAGCTTTCGACAGGGTGGGGAAAAACTGTTTTTT. Translated: CASSFRQGGEKLFF. The whole variable domain, remainder taken from reference TRBV11-2 and TRBJ1-4, is EAGVAQSPRYKIIEKRQSVAFWCNPISGHATLYWYQQILGQGPKLLIQFQNNGVVDDSQLPKDRFSAERLKGVDSTLKIQPAKLEDSAVYLCASSFRQGGEKLFFGSGTQLSVL.